What follows are 25 T cell receptor beta chains derived from one specimen sequenced in a study of blood T cell repertoires in COVID-19. Measured with immunoSEQ multiplex PCR; TCRdb has only the in-frame clones, and not every one. Among about 50,000 clones listed, around nine tenths were seen once. The material sequenced was peripheral blood. These receptors were collected from a woman older than 75 with acute or convalescent COVID-19.

This chain links TRBV6-2 or TRBV6-3 with TRBJ2-1; 7 nucleotides line up with TRBD2. V lost 3 bases and J lost 3; bases outside the gene matches: 5. Germline V lookup: CDR1 MNHEY, CDR2 SVGEGT. The CDR3 contains 15 residues. In nucleotides, the CDR3 is TGTGCCAGCAGTTATTCTAGCGGACTCTACAATGAGCAGTTCTTC. Encoded protein: CASSYSSGLYNEQFF.

This chain links TRBV6-1 with TRBJ1-1; D is unresolved. CDR3 length: 16 amino acids. V shed 2 bases and J shed 2 bases, with 15 bases lying between them. Germline assignment: CDR1 MNHNS and CDR2 SASEGT. CDR3 sequence reads: CASSEPGSPLNTEAFF. For the CDR3, the DNA is TGTGCCAGCAGTGAACCTGGGAGCCCTCTAAACACTGAAGCTTTCTTT.

The genes are TRBV5-1 and TRBJ1-2, with 7 bases matching TRBD1. Germline V gene sequence: CDR1 SGHRS, CDR2 YFSETQ. This CDR3 has 15 residues. The J segment lost 4 bases and the V segment lost 0 bases, leaving 6 bases of the junction unmatched. CDR3 sequence reads: CASSLGQGRTYGYTF. DNA of the CDR3: TGCGCCAGCAGCTTGGGACAGGGACGTACCTATGGCTACACCTTC.

In this sample, this clone turned up once. This CDR3 is CASSYSIQVGGLRYEQYF. The CDR3 nucleotides read TGTGCCAGCAGTTACTCGATTCAAGTAGGGGGCCTTCGCTACGAGCAGTACTTC. This sequence joins TRBV6-2 or TRBV6-3 and TRBJ2-7; 7 positions match TRBD1. Germline assignment: CDR1 MNHEY and CDR2 SVGEGT. The trim removed 0 bases at V and 3 bases at J, leaving 14 bases unmatched. The CDR3 extends over 18 amino acids.

The chain is built from TRBV28 and TRBJ2-1, with 14 bases lining up with TRBD2. Per germline, CDR1 MDHEN and CDR2 SYDVKM. The CDR3 spans 20 residues. The V gene end was trimmed by 8 bases and the J gene end by 2 bases; junction bases not matched to a gene: 17. The CDR3 coding sequence is TGTGCCAGCGCCGGGCAGGAAGGGACTAGCGGGAGATCGACCTACAATGAGCAGTTCTTC. Encoded protein: CASAGQEGTSGRSTYNEQFF.

The genes are TRBV4-1 and TRBJ2-2, with D possibly being TRBD1 (5 bases). Germline V gene lookup returns CDR1 MGHRA and CDR2 YSYEKL. The CDR3 length is 15 residues. The V end lost 2 bases, the J end lost 2 bases, and 9 bases lay between the germline ends. The CDR3 DNA reads as TGCGCCAGCAGCCAATCGGACACTAACACCGGGGAGCTGTTTTTT. This codes for CASSQSDTNTGELFF.

V gene TRBV11-2 combines with J gene TRBJ2-3, with 11 bases lining up with TRBD2. The CDR3 length is 15 residues. Germline V gene lookup returns CDR1 SGHAT and CDR2 FQNNGV. V lost 6 bases, J lost 4 bases, and 6 bases stayed unmatched. The chain's CDR3 is CASRVAGGPADTQYF. Written as DNA, the CDR3 is TGTGCCAGCAGGGTAGCGGGAGGGCCCGCAGATACGCAGTATTTT. The whole variable domain, remainder taken from reference TRBV11-2 and TRBJ2-3, is EAGVAQSPRYKIIEKRQSVAFWCNPISGHATLYWYQQILGQGPKLLIQFQNNGVVDDSQLPKDRFSAERLKGVDSTLKIQPAKLEDSAVYLCASRVAGGPADTQYFGPGTRLTVL.

This chain joins TRBV24-1 and TRBJ2-1; possibly TRBD2 for D (6 bases). The V gene lost 3 bases and the J gene lost 0 bases, with 8 bases spanning the gap. CDR3 size: 15 residues. Germline loops: CDR1 KGHDR, CDR2 SFDVKD. For the CDR3, the DNA is TGTGCCACCAGTGATCCGACTAGCTCCTACAATGAGCAGTTCTTC. It specifies CATSDPTSSYNEQFF.

The CDR3 DNA follows: TGCGCCAGCAGCTTGGCCTACGGACAGGGGGCGGGCACTGAAGCTTTCTTT. Encoded protein: CASSLAYGQGAGTEAFF. This chain connects TRBV5-1 to TRBJ1-1; TRBD1 matches at 11 bases. The germline CDR1 and CDR2 sequences are SGHRS and YFSETQ. There are 17 residues in the CDR3. The junction had 8 bases not matched to a gene; V was cut back by 0 bases and J by 4 bases. The variable domain in full, with the rest retrieved from reference TRBV5-1 and TRBJ1-1, is KAGVTQTPRYLIKTRGQQVTLSCSPISGHRSVSWYQQTPGQGLQFLFEYFSETQRNKGNFPGRFSGRQFSNSRSEMNVSTLELGDSALYLCASSLAYGQGAGTEAFFGQGTRLTVV.

The chain carries TRBV27 and TRBJ1-4; 9 nucleotides align to TRBD1. J lost 6 bases, V lost 4 bases, and 6 bases had no gene match. This CDR3 is built from 15 residues. Germline lookup yields CDR1 MNHEY and CDR2 SMNVEV (reference sequence). The CDR3 coding sequence is TGTGCCAGCAGTTCACAGGGACAGGGCCATGAAAAACTGTTTTTT. Its translation is CASSSQGQGHEKLFF.

The J gene is TRBJ2-5, the V gene TRBV11-2, with 7 bases aligning to TRBD2. CDR1 is SGHAT, CDR2 FQNNGV, per germline. Trimming took 5 bases from V and 2 from J; bases not matched to a gene: 8. This CDR3 has 15 amino acids. This CDR3 reads CASSPGGVRQETQYF. CDR3 nucleotides: TGTGCCAGCAGCCCGGGGGGAGTTCGGCAAGAGACCCAGTACTTC.

The chain uses TRBV11-2 and TRBJ1-1; D unclear. Trimming removed 5 bases at V and 2 bases at J, with 9 bases between. CDR1 and CDR2 from the germline V gene are SGHAT and FQNNGV. The CDR3 spans 13 residues. CDR3 coding DNA: TGTGCCAGCAGCCTTAGACAAAACACTGAAGCTTTCTTT. Translated: CASSLRQNTEAFF.

The chain carries TRBV7-2 and TRBJ2-3; D is unresolved. There are 15 residues in the CDR3. Germline loops: CDR1 SGHTA, CDR2 FQGNSA. Trimming took 1 base from V and 0 from J, leaving 8 bases between them. The CDR3 DNA follows: TGTGCCAGCAGCTTAGGCGGAATAAGCACAGATACGCAGTATTTT. Translation: CASSLGGISTDTQYF. Looking up the rest from reference TRBV7-2 and TRBJ2-3 gives the full variable domain: GAGVSQSPSNKVTEKGKDVELRCDPISGHTALYWYRQSLGQGLEFLIYFQGNSAPDKSGLPSDRFSAERTGGSVSTLTIQRTQQEDSAVYLCASSLGGISTDTQYFGPGTRLTVL.

The genes are TRBV19 and TRBJ2-3; TRBD2 agrees at 7 bases. Trimming took 5 bases from V and 4 from J; bases not matched to a gene: 9. Germline CDR1 and CDR2: LNHDA and SQIVND (reference sequence). The CDR3 totals 15 residues. In DNA, the CDR3 is TGTGCCAGTAGTGGGGAGGGCCGCCGGGCAGATACGCAGTATTTT. It specifies CASSGEGRRADTQYF.

V gene TRBV12-3 or TRBV12-4 combines with J gene TRBJ1-2; 8 nucleotides align to TRBD1. The CDR3 totals 13 residues. Trimming at V came to 3 bases and at J to 8 bases, leaving 5 bases not matched to a gene. The CDR3 bases are TGTGCCAGCAGTTTTGGACAGGGACGGGGCTACACCTTC. It encodes CASSFGQGRGYTF.

J is TRBJ2-1 and V is TRBV10-3, with 9 nucleotides matching TRBD2. This CDR3 comprises 16 residues. Germline V gene data show CDR1 as ENHRY and CDR2 as SYGVKD. J lost 6 bases, V lost 3 bases, and 9 bases had no gene match. CDR3 protein: CAISDIRAGGGNEQFF. The CDR3 DNA follows: TGTGCCATCAGTGACATAAGGGCGGGAGGGGGCAATGAGCAGTTCTTC.

This chain connects TRBV21-1 to TRBJ1-5; the D call TRBD1 from the table was never checked on the DNA. TRBV21-1 is designated a pseudogene. The CDR3 spans 16 residues. This chain's CDR3 is CASSPRTGRRNQPQHF. CDR3 DNA: TGTGCCAGCAGCCCCCGGACAGGACGGCGCAATCAGCCCCAGCATTTT.

The CDR3 region has the DNA TGCAGCGCTTCGGACAGGATCACAGATACGCAGTATTTT. Residues: CSASDRITDTQYF. The genes are TRBV29-1 and TRBJ2-3; 7 bases are a match to TRBD1. V shed 7 bases, J shed 2 bases, and the junction held 6 bases outside the gene matches. In germline, CDR1 is SQVTM, CDR2 ANQGSEA. The CDR3 is made up of 13 amino acids.

The V gene is TRBV24-1, the J gene TRBJ2-7, with D maybe TRBD1 (6 bases). The CDR3 runs to 13 residues. Trimming removed 5 bases at V and 2 bases at J, with 9 bases between. Germline CDR1 KGHDR, CDR2 SFDVKD. The CDR3 region is CATSGKGAYEQYF. For the CDR3, the DNA is TGTGCCACCAGTGGTAAGGGGGCCTACGAGCAGTACTTC.

V gene TRBV5-1 combines with J gene TRBJ2-1; TRBD2 agrees at 15 bases. Germline loops: CDR1 SGHRS, CDR2 YFSETQ. This CDR3 is 19 amino acids long. V shed 3 bases and J 4 bases; nucleotides not matched to a gene: 11. CDR3 in DNA: TGCGCCAGCAGCTCAACCGCGGGGACTAGCGGGGGGCTTTACAATGAGCAGTTCTTC. This translates into CASSSTAGTSGGLYNEQFF. The full variable domain, completed using reference TRBV5-1 and TRBJ2-1, is KAGVTQTPRYLIKTRGQQVTLSCSPISGHRSVSWYQQTPGQGLQFLFEYFSETQRNKGNFPGRFSGRQFSNSRSEMNVSTLELGDSALYLCASSSTAGTSGGLYNEQFFGPGTRLTVL.

This chain joins TRBV30 and TRBJ2-2, with no clear D. This CDR3 spans 13 amino acids. Per the germline V gene, CDR1 is GTSNPN and CDR2 is SVGIG (reference sequence). V lost 2 bases to trimming and J lost 6 bases, with 10 bases between them. The CDR3, as DNA: TGTGCCTGGAGTAAGAGTTATGCCGGGGAGCTGTTTTTT. Translation gives CAWSKSYAGELFF.

This rearrangement joins TRBV10-1 to TRBJ1-2; 7 bases align to TRBD1. CDR1 and CDR2 (germline): WNHNN, SYGVQD (reference sequence). The CDR3 totals 13 residues. V lost 6 bases and J lost 12; bases outside the gene matches: 13. The CDR3 DNA follows: TGCGCCAGCAGCGAAGGGACAGCAACTTTGCACACCTTC. Protein sequence: CASSEGTATLHTF.

This clone occurred once. V usage is TRBV9 and J usage is TRBJ2-1; D may be TRBD2 (6 bases). CDR1 is SGDLS and CDR2 is YYNGEE in the germline V gene. The CDR3 totals 15 residues. Trimming took off 2 bases at V and 0 bases at J, with 9 bases between the two ends. In nucleotides, the CDR3 is TGTGCCAGCAGCGTTAGCGGTAGCTCCTACAATGAGCAGTTCTTC. It translates to CASSVSGSSYNEQFF.

V and J are TRBV18 and TRBJ1-1, with 7 positions matching TRBD1. After removal of 2 bases from V and 8 bases from J, the junction contained 8 bases not matched to a gene. Germline V lookup: CDR1 KGHSH, CDR2 LQKENI. The CDR3 spans 14 residues. For the CDR3, the DNA is TGTGCCAGCTCACCAGACAGGGTTACCCACGAAGCTTTCTTT. Translated: CASSPDRVTHEAFF.

This clone came up once. V is TRBV15 and J is TRBJ1-3; TRBD1 might be the D (6 bases). Deletions cut 0 bases from V and 2 bases from J, with 14 bases between. This CDR3 has 17 residues. Germline loops: CDR1 LNHNV, CDR2 YYDKDF (reference sequence). Written as DNA, the CDR3 is TGTGCCACCAGCAGAGATAATCAGGGGTTAGCTGGAAACACCATATATTTT. Protein product: CATSRDNQGLAGNTIYF.